This TCR beta chain was observed in a study of radiation and T cells in renal cell carcinoma. Study-level findings and limits: From baseline, blood top tumor clonotypes peaked at 2 weeks post-radiation.

Specified time point: blood 4 weeks post-SBRT, at nephrectomy. The treatment: 15 Gy SBRT to primary tumor, nephrectomy 4 weeks later. Nephrectomy followed 15 Gy stereotactic body radiation by 4 weeks. Germline V gene sequence: CDR1 SGHTA, CDR2 FQGTGA. Trimming took 2 bases from V and 5 from J; bases not matched to a gene: 4. The CDR3 spans 14 residues. As concerns this clone: The antigen is undetermined.

Measured with immunoSEQ multiplex PCR; TCRdb has only the in-frame clones, and not every one. The sample carries tens of thousands of clones, around four fifths recorded once. This chain joins TRBV7-3 and TRBJ2-7, with 9 nucleotides matching TRBD1. The sample in question was blood, obtained from a patient whose treatment included radiotherapy and nephrectomy. This clonotype originated in a man between 45 and 60 years old with renal cell carcinoma. CDR3 residues: CASSLSQGADEQYF. CDR3 nucleotide sequence: TGTGCCAGCAGCTTATCACAGGGGGCCGACGAGCAGTACTTC.